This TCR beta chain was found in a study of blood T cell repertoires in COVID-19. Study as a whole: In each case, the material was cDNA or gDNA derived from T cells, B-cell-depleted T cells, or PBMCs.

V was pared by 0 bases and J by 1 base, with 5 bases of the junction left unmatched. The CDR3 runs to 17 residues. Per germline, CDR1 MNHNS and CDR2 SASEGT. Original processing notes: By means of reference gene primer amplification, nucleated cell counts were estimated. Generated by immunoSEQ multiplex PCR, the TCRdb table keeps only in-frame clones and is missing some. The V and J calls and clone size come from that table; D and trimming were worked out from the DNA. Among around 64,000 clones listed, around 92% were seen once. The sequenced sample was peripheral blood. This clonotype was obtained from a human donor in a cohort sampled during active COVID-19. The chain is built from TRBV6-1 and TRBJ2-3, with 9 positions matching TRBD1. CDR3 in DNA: TGTGCCAGCAGTGAAGCGCATAGGACAGGGGGCACAGATACGCAGTATTTT. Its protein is CASSEAHRTGGTDTQYF.